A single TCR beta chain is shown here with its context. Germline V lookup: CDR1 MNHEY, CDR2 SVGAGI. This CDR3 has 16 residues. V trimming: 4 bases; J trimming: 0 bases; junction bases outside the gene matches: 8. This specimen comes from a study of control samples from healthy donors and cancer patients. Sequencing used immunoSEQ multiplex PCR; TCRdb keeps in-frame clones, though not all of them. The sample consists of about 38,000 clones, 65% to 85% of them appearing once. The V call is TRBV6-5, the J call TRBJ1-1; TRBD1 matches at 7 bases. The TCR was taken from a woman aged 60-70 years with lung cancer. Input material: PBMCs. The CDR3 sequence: CASSSPPGQMNTEAFF. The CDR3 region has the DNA TGTGCCAGCAGTTCCCCACCGGGACAGATGAACACTGAAGCTTTCTTT.